These 32 T cell receptor beta chains were all obtained from the same sample, sequenced in a study of blood T cell repertoires in COVID-19. Measured with immunoSEQ multiplex PCR; TCRdb has only the in-frame clones, and not every one. The table includes 190,000 or so clones, approximately 80% detected once. The sample consisted of PBMCs or T cells enriched from blood (not recorded which). The source of these receptors is a man between 35 and 55 years old who had recovered from COVID-19.

V is TRBV13 and J is TRBJ1-1; no definite D call. CDR3 length equals 13 residues. The germline V gene encodes CDR1 PRHDT and CDR2 FYEKMQ (reference sequence). V was shortened by 1 base and J by 7 bases, with 10 bases between the two germline ends. CDR3 in DNA: TGTGCCAGCAGCTTAGTTGGGCAGAGTGAAGCTTTCTTT. It encodes CASSLVGQSEAFF. The variable domain in full, completed from reference TRBV13 and TRBJ1-1, reads AAGVIQSPRHLIKEKRETATLKCYPIPRHDTVYWYQQGPGQDPQFLISFYEKMQSDKGSIPDRFSAQQFSDYHSELNMSSLELGDSALYFCASSLVGQSEAFFGQGTRLTVV.

The chain combines TRBV2 with TRBJ2-3, with no clear D. The V and J ends lost 4 bases and 5 bases respectively, with 7 bases between them. CDR3 length equals 12 residues. The germline V gene has CDR1 SNHLY and CDR2 FYNNEI. The CDR3 DNA sequence: TGTGCCAGCAGTGGGGCGATAGATACGCAGTATTTT. Its protein is CASSGAIDTQYF.

This chain uses TRBV10-3 with TRBJ2-7; possible D gene TRBD2, 6 bases. The germline CDR1 and CDR2 sequences are ENHRY and SYGVKD. This CDR3 has 13 amino acids. V lost 5 bases and J lost 4, with 12 bases in between. The CDR3 reads CAISKGGSYEQYF. The CDR3 DNA reads TGTGCCATCAGTAAGGGAGGTAGTTACGAGCAGTACTTC.

The chain joins TRBV2 to TRBJ1-5; TRBD1 aligns across 9 bases. The CDR3 contains 14 residues. CDR1 and CDR2 from the germline V gene are SNHLY and FYNNEI. Unmatched junction bases numbered 7, after V lost 7 bases and J lost 6 bases. The CDR3 coding sequence is TGTGCCAGCACCTTACAGGGGGCGTCTCAGCCCCAGCATTTT. This sequence encodes CASTLQGASQPQHF. Filled out from reference TRBV2 and TRBJ1-5, the complete variable domain reads EPEVTQTPSHQVTQMGQEVILRCVPISNHLYFYWYRQILGQKVEFLVSFYNNEISEKSEIFDDQFSVERPDGSNFTLKIRSTKLEDSAMYFCASTLQGASQPQHFGDGTRLSIL.

In this sample, this clone turned up a few times. This could be a read error, since a much larger clone is one nucleotide away. V gene TRBV14 combines with J gene TRBJ1-5, with D possibly TRBD1 on 6 matching bases. V was pared by 8 bases and J by 5 bases, with 28 bases between. Looked up from germline, CDR1 is SGHDN and CDR2 is FVKESK. The CDR3 contains 18 residues. The DNA for the CDR3 is TGTGCCAGCCCCCCAGTGGGGGGGCGGGCGGGGTATCATCAGCCCCAGCATTTT. This translates into CASPPVGGRAGYHQPQHF.

The chain joins TRBV6-1 to TRBJ2-7; the D gene is possibly TRBD1 (6 bases). The CDR3 length is 15 residues. Trimming removed 2 bases from V and 2 bases from J, with 13 bases in between. In germline, CDR1 is MNHNS, CDR2 SASEGT. The CDR3 region has the DNA TGTGCCAGCAGTGAAACCGGGACACCGCCCTACGAGCAGTACTTC. Protein sequence: CASSETGTPPYEQYF.

The V and J genes are TRBV19 and TRBJ2-1; 7 bases agree with TRBD2. This CDR3 has 17 residues. Germline V gene sequence: CDR1 LNHDA, CDR2 SQIVND (reference sequence). The V gene end was trimmed by 0 bases and the J gene end by 3 bases; junction bases not matched to a gene: 8. As DNA, the CDR3 is TGTGCCAGTAGTATAGATGGACGCGGGAGTTTCTACAATGAGCAGTTCTTC. The encoded protein is CASSIDGRGSFYNEQFF.

The chain's CDR3 is CASSINHDTPGANVLTF. The CDR3 DNA sequence: TGTGCCAGTAGTATAAATCACGACACCCCTGGGGCCAACGTCCTGACTTTC. This rearrangement joins TRBV19 to TRBJ2-6; D remains unclear. This CDR3 region has 17 residues. The ends were cut back, 2 bases at V and 2 bases at J, with 13 bases in the middle. Germline V gene data show CDR1 as LNHDA and CDR2 as SQIVND (reference sequence). Drawing the rest from reference TRBV19 and TRBJ2-6, the complete variable domain is DGGITQSPKYLFRKEGQNVTLSCEQNLNHDAMYWYRQDPGQGLRLIYYSQIVNDFQKGDIAEGYSVSREKKESFPLTVTSAQKNPTAFYLCASSINHDTPGANVLTFGAGSRLTVL.

The chain is built from TRBV2 and TRBJ1-6; D is unclear. Germline values: CDR1 SNHLY, CDR2 FYNNEI. The CDR3 totals 14 residues. V was trimmed by 6 bases and J by 9 bases, leaving 15 bases between them. CDR3 sequence (DNA): TGTGCCAGCAGAGTAGAAATCGCCGCTTCACCCCTCCACTTT. Protein: CASRVEIAASPLHF.

V usage is TRBV6-5 and J usage is TRBJ1-1, with D perhaps TRBD1 (5 bases). CDR1 is MNHEY and CDR2 is SVGAGI in the germline V gene. CDR3 length: 12 amino acids. Trimming shortened V by 10 bases and J by 3 bases, and 12 bases separated the two germline ends. CDR3 protein: CATRGGDTEAFF. CDR3 nucleotides: TGTGCCACTCGTGGGGGGGACACTGAAGCTTTCTTT.

The CDR3 spells CASSLNRESPLHF. The DNA of the CDR3 is TGCGCCAGCAGCTTGAACAGGGAATCACCCCTCCACTTT. The rearrangement uses TRBV5-1 and TRBJ1-6; TRBD1 might be the D (6 bases). V lost 1 base, J lost 10 bases, and 9 bases lay in between. CDR3 size: 13 residues. From germline, CDR1 is SGHRS and CDR2 YFSETQ. Variable domain in full (rest from reference TRBV5-1 and TRBJ1-6): KAGVTQTPRYLIKTRGQQVTLSCSPISGHRSVSWYQQTPGQGLQFLFEYFSETQRNKGNFPGRFSGRQFSNSRSEMNVSTLELGDSALYLCASSLNRESPLHFGNGTRLTVT.

The chain joins TRBV12-5 to TRBJ2-2; D is perhaps TRBD1 (6 bases). CDR1 and CDR2 (germline): LGHNT, FRNRAP. The V and J ends lost 6 bases and 3 bases respectively, with 14 bases between them. The CDR3 length is 15 residues. Here the CDR3 DNA reads TGTGCTAGTGGGCCAGGGGTGATGGACACCGGGGAGCTGTTTTTT. It encodes CASGPGVMDTGELFF. Full variable domain (remainder filled in from reference TRBV12-5 and TRBJ2-2): DARVTQTPRHKVTEMGQEVTMRCQPILGHNTVFWYRQTMMQGLELLAYFRNRAPLDDSGMPKDRFSAEMPDATLATLKIQPSEPRDSAVYFCASGPGVMDTGELFFGEGSRLTVL.

This sequence joins TRBV6-2 or TRBV6-3 and TRBJ2-3; TRBD1 matches at 9 bases. The germline V gene encodes CDR1 MNHEY and CDR2 SVGEGT. Trimming took 5 bases from V and 2 from J; bases not matched to a gene: 8. The CDR3 runs to 16 residues. CDR3 residues: CASSVGQGGPTDTQYF. The CDR3 DNA is TGTGCCAGCAGTGTGGGACAGGGAGGCCCCACAGATACGCAGTATTTT.

The chain uses TRBV7-9 and TRBJ2-1; D may be TRBD1 (5 bases). From germline, CDR1 is SEHNR and CDR2 FQNEAQ (reference sequence). The length of the CDR3 is 16 residues. Trimming stripped 1 base from V and 0 bases from J, with 10 bases between. CDR3 loop: CASSLDRPSSYNEQFF. The CDR3 nucleotides read TGTGCCAGCAGCTTAGACAGGCCGAGCTCCTACAATGAGCAGTTCTTC.

The chain employs TRBV5-6 and TRBJ2-1; D is undetermined. The CDR3 length is 13 residues. V was pared by 0 bases and J by 7 bases, with 8 bases between. In germline, CDR1 is SGHDT, CDR2 YYEEEE. Here the CDR3 DNA reads TGTGCCAGCAGCTTGGTTCGAGGAAATGAGCAGTTCTTC. Translating it yields CASSLVRGNEQFF.

The DNA of the CDR3 is TGTGCCAGCAGCTTTCCAGGCCAAAACTATGGCTACACCTTC. It yields the protein CASSFPGQNYGYTF. This chain uses TRBV5-5 with TRBJ1-2, with D unclear. V lost 2 bases and J 2 bases, leaving 10 bases between the germline ends. Germline CDR1 is SGHKS and CDR2 is YYEKEE (reference sequence). CDR3 length: 14 residues.

The chain is built from TRBV6-5 and TRBJ1-4; D is uncertain. V was shortened by 8 bases and J by 4 bases, with 11 bases between the two germline ends. The V gene's germline CDR1 is MNHEY and CDR2 SVGAGI. The CDR3 is made up of 13 amino acids. CDR3 region: CASSRVLNEKLFF. In nucleotides, the CDR3 is TGTGCCAGCTCCCGGGTCCTTAATGAAAAACTGTTTTTT.

The chain couples TRBV7-8 to TRBJ2-1; 13 bases are a match to TRBD2. V shed 4 bases, J shed 7 bases, and the junction held 4 bases outside the gene matches. Germline CDR1 is SGHVS and CDR2 is FQNEAQ. The CDR3 is 15 amino acids. CDR3: CASSSGLAGVNEQFF. In DNA, the CDR3 is TGTGCCAGCAGCTCAGGACTAGCGGGAGTTAATGAGCAGTTCTTC.

Comments on this clone: The sample holds other DNA sequences that translate to the same CDR3. The chain is built from TRBV7-8 and TRBJ2-2, with 12 bases matching TRBD2. Germline-derived CDR1 and CDR2 are SGHVS and FQNEAQ. The CDR3 covers 16 residues. Trimming cost V 1 base and J 6 bases; bases outside gene matches: 3. This chain's CDR3 is CASSLGLAGVAGELFF. The CDR3 nucleotides are TGTGCCAGCAGCTTAGGACTAGCGGGAGTGGCCGGGGAGCTGTTTTTT. Using reference TRBV7-8 and TRBJ2-2 for the parts outside the CDR3, the full variable domain is GAGVSQSPRYKVAKRGQDVALRCDPISGHVSLFWYQQALGQGPEFLTYFQNEAQLDKSGLPSDRFFAERPEGSVSTLKIQRTQQEDSAVYLCASSLGLAGVAGELFFGEGSRLTVL.

This clone was recorded only once. The V and J genes are TRBV4-1 and TRBJ1-1, with D tentatively TRBD1 (6 bases). The V end was cut by 1 base, the J end by 2 bases, with 14 bases between. CDR1 and CDR2 (germline): MGHRA, YSYEKL. This CDR3 comprises 16 residues. The CDR3 sequence is CASSQGRNRVNTEAFF. The CDR3 DNA follows: TGCGCCAGCAGCCAAGGGAGAAACAGGGTAAACACTGAAGCTTTCTTT.

The chain couples TRBV7-9 to TRBJ1-2; TRBD1 is a possible D gene (5 bases). V shed 1 base and J shed 6 bases, with 18 bases lying between them. Germline-derived CDR1 and CDR2 are SEHNR and FQNEAQ (reference sequence). The CDR3 runs to 16 residues. The CDR3 spells CASSLGSLKGGDGYTF. The CDR3 coding sequence is TGTGCCAGCAGCTTAGGGTCGTTGAAGGGAGGGGATGGCTACACCTTC.

This chain joins TRBV2 and TRBJ1-2; 7 nucleotides align to TRBD1. The CDR3 contains 14 residues. The ends lost 6 bases at V and 0 bases at J; junction bases unmatched: 4. Germline lookup yields CDR1 SNHLY and CDR2 FYNNEI. The CDR3: CASSPGQTNYGYTF. DNA of the CDR3: TGTGCCAGCAGCCCGGGACAGACTAACTATGGCTACACCTTC.

This rearrangement joins TRBV7-9 to TRBJ1-1, with TRBD1 identical over 7 bases. The CDR3 is 13 residues long. V trimming: 5 bases; J trimming: 7 bases; junction bases outside the gene matches: 7. In germline, CDR1 is SEHNR, CDR2 FQNEAQ (reference sequence). In nucleotides, the CDR3 is TGTGCCAGCAGCCCCTGGGACAGTTATGAAGCTTTCTTT. It specifies CASSPWDSYEAFF.

This clone appeared a single time. J is TRBJ2-2 and V is TRBV3-1 (or the pseudogene TRBV3-2); the D is unclear. This CDR3 region has 15 residues. The germline V gene has CDR1 LGHDT and CDR2 YNNKEL (reference sequence). Deletions cut 2 bases from V and 4 bases from J, with 11 bases between. This chain's CDR3 is CASSQSNIITGELFF. The DNA of the CDR3 is TGTGCCAGCAGCCAATCCAACATAATCACCGGGGAGCTGTTTTTT.

V gene TRBV7-8 combines with J gene TRBJ2-7, with 14 bases fitting TRBD2. CDR1 and CDR2 (germline): SGHVS, FQNEAQ. The CDR3 totals 19 residues. J was trimmed by 0 bases and V by 0 bases; bases with no gene match: 7. CDR3 bases: TGTGCCAGCAGCTTAGCGGGACTAGCGGGGGCCCATGTCTCCTACGAGCAGTACTTC. This encodes CASSLAGLAGAHVSYEQYF.

The chain is built from TRBV7-3 and TRBJ1-2; 7 positions match TRBD1. J lost 6 bases, V lost 4 bases, and 5 bases had no gene match. This CDR3 is 13 amino acids long. Germline V gene lookup returns CDR1 SGHTA and CDR2 FQGTGA. CDR3 bases: TGTGCCAGCAGCTCGACCCAGGGGGATGGCTACACCTTC. Its translation is CASSSTQGDGYTF. The variable domain in full, with the rest retrieved from reference TRBV7-3 and TRBJ1-2, is GAGVSQTPSNKVTEKGKYVELRCDPISGHTALYWYRQSLGQGPEFLIYFQGTGAADDSGLPNDRFFAVRPEGSVSTLKIQRTERGDSAVYLCASSSTQGDGYTFGSGTRLTVV.

The chain couples TRBV6-9 to TRBJ1-2; TRBD1 matches at 7 bases. This CDR3 is built from 13 residues. Germline lookup yields CDR1 MNHGY and CDR2 SVAAGI. V was pared by 4 bases and J by 3 bases, with 2 bases of the junction left unmatched. The DNA of the CDR3 is TGTGCCAGCAGTTCCACAGGGGACTATGGCTACACCTTC. It encodes CASSSTGDYGYTF.

The chain employs TRBV9 and TRBJ2-1; TRBD2 agrees at 13 bases. This CDR3 has 16 residues. Per germline, CDR1 SGDLS and CDR2 YYNGEE. The J segment lost 7 bases and the V segment lost 4 bases, leaving 8 bases of the junction unmatched. CDR3 nucleotide sequence: TGTGCCAGCAGCTATTCCGGGACTAGCGGGAAGAATGAGCAGTTCTTC. Translated, it gives CASSYSGTSGKNEQFF.

The chain links TRBV24-1 to TRBJ2-3, with 8 bases that match TRBD1. This CDR3 comprises 15 residues. The ends lost 4 bases at V and 0 bases at J; junction bases unmatched: 2. Germline V lookup: CDR1 KGHDR, CDR2 SFDVKD. The DNA for the CDR3 is TGTGCCACCAGTGAGACAGGGGTTAGCACAGATACGCAGTATTTT. Translation: CATSETGVSTDTQYF.

The V call is TRBV2, the J call TRBJ1-2, with unresolved D. V was pared by 3 bases and J by 0 bases, with 8 bases between. This CDR3 has 14 amino acids. Germline V CDR1 and CDR2: SNHLY, FYNNEI. The CDR3 bases are TGTGCCAGCAGTGACAGGTCCTCTAACTATGGCTACACCTTC. Residues: CASSDRSSNYGYTF.

The rearrangement joins TRBV4-1 to TRBJ1-4; tentatively, D is TRBD1 (6 bases). Germline lookup yields CDR1 MGHRA and CDR2 YSYEKL. The V end was cut by 0 bases, the J end by 8 bases, with 13 bases between. This CDR3 is 15 amino acids long. The DNA for the CDR3 is TGCGCCAGCAGCCAAGAACAGGGTTTGGGGGAAAAACTGTTTTTT. It yields the protein CASSQEQGLGEKLFF.

The gene calls are TRBV7-3 and TRBJ2-2, with 8 bases lining up with TRBD2. V shed 0 bases, J shed 6 bases, and the junction held 6 bases outside the gene matches. This CDR3 has 16 amino acids. Per germline, CDR1 SGHTA and CDR2 FQGTGA. DNA of the CDR3: TGTGCCAGCAGCTTAACTAGTGCGGGGGGCTCCGGGGAGCTGTTTTTT. Translated, it gives CASSLTSAGGSGELFF.